The rows below give T cell receptor beta chains drawn from one sample of a study of T cell repertoires in cytomegalovirus infection. MiXCR was run by TCRdb on the reads, yielding one entry per CDR3 protein. The table lists approximately 150,000 distinct CDR3 sequences, under 8.5% of them singletons. Sequencing used PBMCs. The receptor source for this set is a human donor in good health (CMV status not recorded). Some clones in this sample may be carry-over from other donors' samples. CDR3s include the opening cysteine and the closing phenylalanine or tryptophan. Fields, in order: J gene, D gene, V gene, clone size, CDR3 protein, CDR3 DNA. The D gene is left open where the match is weak. The size field is filled for only some rows; it gives once, few, many or a size class.

J: TRBJ1-2; D: .; V: TRBV7-2; size: many; CDR3: CASSPLDYGYTF; DNA: TGTGCCAGCAGCCCTTTGGACTATGGCTACACCTTC
J: TRBJ2-3; D: .; V: TRBV6-5; size: few; CDR3: CASRGRSTDTQYF; DNA: TGTGCCAGCAGGGGTAGGAGCACAGATACGCAGTATTTT
J: TRBJ2-1; D: TRBD2; V: TRBV6-2/TRBV6-3; size: few; CDR3: CASTSARGGAYNEQFF; DNA: TGTGCCAGCACCTCCGCCCGGGGGGGCGCGTACAATGAGCAGTTCTTC
J: TRBJ2-3; D: TRBD1; V: TRBV28; size: many; CDR3: CASSPGQGGTDTQYF; DNA: TGTGCCAGCAGTCCCGGACAGGGGGGCACAGATACGCAGTATTTT
J: TRBJ2-3; D: TRBD2; V: TRBV20-1; size: .; CDR3: CSARVPGLAGGNLDTDTQYF; DNA: TGCAGTGCTAGAGTTCCGGGACTAGCGGGGGGCAACCTCGACACAGATACGCAGTATTTT
J: TRBJ1-2; D: .; V: TRBV14; size: .; CDR3: CASSQVTVPNYGYTF; DNA: TGTGCCAGCAGCCAAGTTACAGTGCCTAACTATGGCTACACCTTC
J: TRBJ2-1; D: .; V: TRBV4-1; size: many; CDR3: CASSWGDSYNEQFF; DNA: TGCGCCAGCAGCTGGGGGGACAGCTACAATGAGCAGTTCTTC
J: TRBJ2-2; D: .; V: TRBV19; size: many; CDR3: CASSIPPVFTGELFF; DNA: TGTGCCAGTAGTATACCGCCAGTGTTCACCGGGGAGCTGTTTTTT
J: TRBJ1-2; D: TRBD1; V: TRBV10-3; size: many; CDR3: CAISESRTGGHGYTF; DNA: TGTGCCATCAGTGAGTCGCGGACAGGGGGGCATGGCTACACCTTC
J: TRBJ2-1; D: .; V: TRBV7-6; size: .; CDR3: CASSLAANHEQFF; DNA: TGTGCCAGCAGCTTAGCAGCGAACCATGAGCAGTTCTTC
J: TRBJ2-7; D: TRBD1; V: TRBV7-2; size: many; CDR3: CASSLYDGGTAMPYEQYF; DNA: TGTGCCAGCAGCTTATATGACGGTGGGACAGCCATGCCCTACGAGCAGTACTTC
J: TRBJ1-6; D: .; V: TRBV5-1; size: many; CDR3: CASSLDGRSNSPLHF; DNA: TGCGCCAGCAGCTTGGATGGCAGGTCTAATTCACCCCTCCACTTT
J: TRBJ2-3; D: .; V: TRBV7-2; size: many; CDR3: CASSLDGVITDTQYF; DNA: TGTGCCAGCAGCTTAGACGGGGTAATCACAGATACGCAGTATTTT
J: TRBJ1-6; D: .; V: TRBV6-2/TRBV6-3; size: many; CDR3: CASSSGTGTFPNSPLHF; DNA: TGTGCCAGCAGTTCGGGAACCGGGACATTCCCTAATTCACCCCTCCACTTT
J: TRBJ2-1; D: .; V: TRBV29-1; size: few; CDR3: CSGAGLTSYNEQFF; DNA: TGCAGCGGCGCAGGGTTAACATCCTACAATGAGCAGTTCTTC
J: TRBJ2-1; D: TRBD1; V: TRBV7-8; size: many; CDR3: CASSPLTGSEAYNEQFF; DNA: TGTGCCAGCAGCCCCTTGACAGGGAGTGAGGCCTACAATGAGCAGTTCTTC
J: TRBJ2-1; D: .; V: TRBV7-2; size: many; CDR3: CASSLSRASSYNEQFF; DNA: TGTGCCAGCAGCTTAAGTCGGGCAAGCTCCTACAATGAGCAGTTCTTC
J: TRBJ1-1; D: .; V: TRBV7-3; size: many; CDR3: CASSLRGEDTEAFF; DNA: TGTGCCAGCAGCTTGAGGGGGGAGGACACTGAAGCTTTCTTT
J: TRBJ1-2; D: .; V: TRBV19; size: .; CDR3: CASSISDGNYGYTF; DNA: TGTGCCAGTAGTATCTCGGACGGAAACTATGGCTACACCTTC
J: TRBJ1-5; D: .; V: TRBV6-1; size: .; CDR3: CASTPLNSNQPQHF; DNA: TGTGCCAGCACCCCACTGAATAGCAATCAGCCCCAGCATTTT
J: TRBJ2-3; D: .; V: TRBV7-2; size: many; CDR3: CASSFRGSSTDTQYF; DNA: TGTGCCAGCAGCTTCCGGGGTTCTAGCACAGATACGCAGTATTTT
J: TRBJ2-3; D: .; V: TRBV7-9; size: many; CDR3: CASSSGTSGDTQYF; DNA: TGTGCCAGCAGCTCCGGGACCTCCGGGGATACGCAGTATTTT
J: TRBJ2-3; D: .; V: TRBV7-2; size: many; CDR3: CASPSDTQYF; DNA: TGTGCCAGCCCTTCAGATACGCAGTATTTT
J: TRBJ2-5; D: .; V: TRBV15; size: .; CDR3: CATSRTSQGETQYF; DNA: TGTGCCACCAGCAGAACGTCGCAGGGTGAGACCCAGTACTTC
J: TRBJ2-6; D: .; V: TRBV20-1; size: many; CDR3: CSAPFRQGLANVLTF; DNA: TGCAGTGCTCCGTTTCGACAGGGACTGGCCAACGTCCTGACTTTC
J: TRBJ2-7; D: .; V: TRBV25-1; size: many; CDR3: CASSEAALWGEQYF; DNA: TGTGCCAGCAGTGAGGCAGCCCTATGGGGCGAGCAGTACTTC
J: TRBJ1-6; D: TRBD1; V: TRBV7-2; size: many; CDR3: CASSLGQHNSPLHF; DNA: TGTGCCAGCAGCCTGGGACAGCATAATTCACCCCTCCACTTT
J: TRBJ2-6; D: .; V: TRBV19; size: many; CDR3: CASSTQSSGANVLTF; DNA: TGTGCCAGTAGTACGCAGAGCTCTGGGGCCAACGTCCTGACTTTC
J: TRBJ2-7; D: TRBD1; V: TRBV20-1; size: .; CDR3: CSARTGAAYEQYF; DNA: TGCAGTGCCAGGACAGGGGCCGCCTACGAGCAGTACTTC
J: TRBJ1-1; D: .; V: TRBV7-3; size: many; CDR3: CASSFGGENTEAFF; DNA: TGTGCCAGCAGCTTTGGTGGAGAGAACACTGAAGCTTTCTTT
J: TRBJ2-2; D: .; V: TRBV20-1; size: few; CDR3: CSASKIANTGELFF; DNA: TGCAGTGCCTCGAAGATAGCGAACACCGGGGAGCTGTTTTTT
J: TRBJ2-3; D: TRBD1; V: TRBV29-1; size: many; CDR3: CSVATGGITDTQYF; DNA: TGCAGCGTTGCGACAGGGGGGATCACAGATACGCAGTATTTT
J: TRBJ1-4; D: .; V: TRBV7-8; size: many; CDR3: CASSGTEVDYSNEKLFF; DNA: TGTGCCAGCAGTGGGACGGAAGTAGACTATAGCAATGAAAAACTGTTTTTT
J: TRBJ2-7; D: TRBD2; V: TRBV7-2; size: many; CDR3: CASSLGLASYEQYF; DNA: TGTGCCAGCAGCTTAGGACTAGCGTCCTACGAGCAGTACTTC
J: TRBJ2-3; D: .; V: TRBV7-3; size: many; CDR3: CASSYAPRSTDTQYF; DNA: TGTGCCAGCAGCTACGCCCCTAGGAGCACAGATACGCAGTATTTT
J: TRBJ1-1; D: .; V: TRBV7-2; size: many; CDR3: CASSYFPENTEAFF; DNA: TGTGCCAGCAGCTACTTCCCCGAGAACACTGAAGCTTTCTTT
J: TRBJ1-3; D: .; V: TRBV28; size: many; CDR3: CASSLQRRSGNTIYF; DNA: TGTGCCAGCAGTTTACAGCGCCGATCTGGAAACACCATATATTTT
J: TRBJ1-3; D: .; V: TRBV7-2; size: many; CDR3: CASSLTFFSGNTIYF; DNA: TGTGCCAGCAGCTTAACCTTTTTCTCTGGAAACACCATATATTTT
J: TRBJ1-1; D: .; V: TRBV25-1; size: many; CDR3: CASSGRTLRNTEAFF; DNA: TGTGCCAGCAGTGGCCGGACATTACGGAACACTGAAGCTTTCTTT
J: TRBJ1-2; D: TRBD1; V: TRBV29-1; size: few; CDR3: CSVPTGEDGYTF; DNA: TGCAGCGTCCCGACAGGGGAGGATGGCTACACCTTC
J: TRBJ1-4; D: .; V: TRBV7-2; size: many; CDR3: CASSLNGGRTNEKLFF; DNA: TGTGCCAGCAGCTTAAACGGGGGGAGAACTAATGAAAAACTGTTTTTT
J: TRBJ2-5; D: TRBD2; V: TRBV20-1; size: many; CDR3: CSASWRGEETQYF; DNA: TGCAGTGCTAGTTGGCGGGGGGAAGAGACCCAGTACTTC
J: TRBJ2-7; D: .; V: TRBV20-1; size: many; CDR3: CSAREFAGPSSYEQYF; DNA: TGCAGTGCTAGAGAGTTTGCAGGCCCCAGCTCCTACGAGCAGTACTTC
J: TRBJ2-7; D: .; V: TRBV7-2; size: many; CDR3: CASSYRDGFYEQYF; DNA: TGTGCCAGCAGCTACCGGGACGGATTCTACGAGCAGTACTTC